Below, 15 T cell receptor beta chains from the same sample are listed, as sequenced in a study of post-analysis software for immune sequencing data. Study findings and constraints: Several TRBV segments (TRBV5-6, TRBV5-1 and TRBV20-1 among them) occurred more frequently in patients than in controls.

Prepared libraries of TCR beta cDNA carried unique molecular identifiers. One entry per CDR3 protein results from TCRdb running MiXCR on the PCR reads. The sample holds roughly 400,000 distinct CDR3 sequences; approximately 39% are singletons and the top ten take approximately 7.1%. Their target antigens are unknown. Sequencing input: blood. The source of these receptors is a girl aged 2 to 9 with multiple sclerosis.

This chain connects TRBV7-2 to TRBJ2-7, with D maybe TRBD1 (6 bases). Germline V gene sequence: CDR1 SGHTA, CDR2 FQGNSA. The V end lost 5 bases, the J end lost 6 bases, and 17 bases lay between the germline ends. This CDR3 contains 14 residues. CDR3 sequence (DNA): TGTGCCAGCAGCCACGGCGACAGGTCGGGCGAGCAGTACTTC. Translating gives CASSHGDRSGEQYF. The full variable domain, its missing parts supplied by reference TRBV7-2 and TRBJ2-7, is GAGVSQSPSNKVTEKGKDVELRCDPISGHTALYWYRQSLGQGLEFLIYFQGNSAPDKSGLPSDRFSAERTGGSVSTLTIQRTQQEDSAVYLCASSHGDRSGEQYFGPGTRLTVT.

V is TRBV3-1 and J is TRBJ2-1, with D possibly being TRBD2 (6 bases). Trimming cost V 1 base and J 9 bases, with 7 bases left between them. This CDR3 comprises 12 residues. Germline CDR1 reads LGHDT; CDR2 reads YNNKEL (reference sequence). The CDR3 DNA sequence: TGTGCCAGCAGCCAAGCGGGAGCTGAGCAGTTCTTC. Protein sequence: CASSQAGAEQFF.

Many counts were recorded for this clonotype. V and J are TRBV11-2 and TRBJ2-7, with D perhaps TRBD1 or TRBD2 (6 bases each). CDR1 SGHAT and CDR2 FQNNGV come from the germline V gene. This CDR3 is 18 amino acids long. V lost 2 bases and J 4 bases, leaving 24 bases between the germline ends. The CDR3 here is CASSLIPPRGLGFYEQYF. The CDR3 DNA follows: TGTGCCAGCAGCTTAATCCCGCCCCGGGGGCTGGGGTTTTACGAGCAGTACTTC.

This clonotype was picked up one time. The V gene is TRBV29-1, the J gene TRBJ2-3, with D maybe TRBD2 (5 bases). Per the germline V gene, CDR1 is SQVTM and CDR2 is ANQGSEA. The V gene lost 3 bases and the J gene lost 2 bases, with 9 bases spanning the gap. The CDR3 length is 13 residues. The DNA of the CDR3 is TGCAGCGTTGACGGCGGGCCCACAGATACGCAGTATTTT. Translated, it gives CSVDGGPTDTQYF.

V and J are TRBV5-1 and TRBJ2-7, with D perhaps TRBD1 or TRBD2 (5 bases each). V was trimmed by 3 bases and J by 1 base, leaving 8 bases between them. The CDR3 consists of 13 residues. Germline V CDR1 and CDR2: SGHRS, YFSETQ. CDR3 bases: TGCGCCAGCAGCTGGGACGGATCCTACGAGCAGTACTTC. Translation: CASSWDGSYEQYF. Full variable domain (remainder filled in from reference TRBV5-1 and TRBJ2-7): KAGVTQTPRYLIKTRGQQVTLSCSPISGHRSVSWYQQTPGQGLQFLFEYFSETQRNKGNFPGRFSGRQFSNSRSEMNVSTLELGDSALYLCASSWDGSYEQYFGPGTRLTVT.

V usage is TRBV28 and J usage is TRBJ2-1, with 9 positions matching TRBD2. The J segment lost 6 bases and the V segment lost 4 bases, leaving 1 base of the junction unmatched. Per the germline V gene, CDR1 is MDHEN and CDR2 is SYDVKM. The CDR3 runs 13 residues. CDR3 nucleotides: TGTGCCAGCAGTTCGGGACTAGCCAATGAGCAGTTCTTC. It is translated as CASSSGLANEQFF.

This clonotype was seen only a few times. The chain couples TRBV25-1 to TRBJ2-7, with D possibly TRBD2 on 5 matching bases. V gave up 8 bases and J gave up 3 bases, with 17 bases separating them. The CDR3 runs to 14 residues. From germline, CDR1 is MGHDK and CDR2 SYGVNS. CDR3 sequence: CASPTARGHYEQYF. For the CDR3, the DNA is TGTGCCAGCCCCACAGCACGGGGTCACTACGAGCAGTACTTC.

CDR3 DNA sequence: TGTGCCAGCAGTCCACCCGGATGGGACGGTTCTAGCTCAGATACGCAGTATTTT. Protein product: CASSPPGWDGSSSDTQYF. The rearrangement uses TRBV28 and TRBJ2-3; D may be TRBD1 or TRBD2 (5 bases each). Germline V gene lookup returns CDR1 MDHEN and CDR2 SYDVKM. V was trimmed by 5 bases and J by 4 bases, leaving 25 bases between them. The CDR3 sequence is 18 residues long.

The rearrangement links TRBV7-9 to TRBJ2-4, with 9 positions matching TRBD1. The J call may be mistaken, given a closer DNA end match to TRBJ2-7. CDR3 size: 16 residues. Germline CDR1 and CDR2: SEHNR and FQNEAQ (reference sequence). Here the CDR3 reads CASSLTPGTGIHEQYF. The CDR3 bases are TGTGCCAGCAGTCTAACTCCCGGGACAGGGATACACGAGCAGTACTTC.

The chain combines TRBV24-1 with TRBJ2-3; TRBD1 matches at 10 bases. Per germline, CDR1 KGHDR and CDR2 SFDVKD. J was trimmed by 4 bases and V by 6 bases; bases with no gene match: 6. The CDR3 is made up of 15 amino acids. Here the CDR3 DNA reads TGTGCCACCAGTCCGGACAGGGGGATCCCAGATACGCAGTATTTT. It translates to CATSPDRGIPDTQYF.

The V call is TRBV9, the J call TRBJ2-1; 9 bases map to TRBD2. This CDR3 is 17 amino acids long. After removal of 4 bases from V and 0 bases from J, the junction contained 8 bases not matched to a gene. In germline, CDR1 is SGDLS, CDR2 YYNGEE. CDR3 sequence reads: CASSFTTSGGSYNEQFF. CDR3 coding DNA: TGTGCCAGCAGCTTCACGACTAGCGGAGGCTCCTACAATGAGCAGTTCTTC.

To note about this clonotype: The final CDR3 position lacks the conserved phenylalanine or tryptophan, pointing to a likely read error. The chain uses TRBV12-3 or TRBV12-4 and TRBJ2-4; 11 nucleotides agree with TRBD2. The CDR3 totals 15 residues. The CDR3 DNA is TGTGCCAGCAGTATAGCGGGGGGGCGTGAAAACATTCAGTACTTA. Protein sequence: CASSIAGGRENIQYL.

The chain employs TRBV6-1 and TRBJ2-7, with D hard to call. Germline lookup yields CDR1 MNHNS and CDR2 SASEGT. This CDR3 has 13 residues. The V gene lost 6 bases and the J gene lost 4 bases, with 13 bases spanning the gap. CDR3 residues: CASRDGRSYEQYF. In DNA, the CDR3 is TGTGCCAGCAGGGACGGTCGGAGTTACGAGCAGTACTTC.

The V gene is TRBV7-2, the J gene TRBJ2-3; 7 positions match TRBD1. The V gene's germline CDR1 is SGHTA and CDR2 FQGNSA. After removal of 6 bases from V and 5 bases from J, the junction contained 11 bases not matched to a gene. The CDR3 spans 15 residues. In nucleotides, the CDR3 is TGTGCCAGCAGTCCCGGACAGGTCCTGGGAGATACGCAGTATTTT. The encoded protein is CASSPGQVLGDTQYF.

This clonotype appeared a few times. The J gene is TRBJ2-5, the V gene TRBV7-2; TRBD2 matches at 7 bases. Germline-derived CDR1 and CDR2 are SGHTA and FQGNSA. Germline trimming cut 5 bases from V and 7 bases from J; bases unmatched to any gene: 13. The length of the CDR3 is 15 residues. CDR3 coding DNA: TGTGCCAGCAGCCTGGGACTATGGGCTGGTGGGACCCAGTACTTC. Translating it yields CASSLGLWAGGTQYF.